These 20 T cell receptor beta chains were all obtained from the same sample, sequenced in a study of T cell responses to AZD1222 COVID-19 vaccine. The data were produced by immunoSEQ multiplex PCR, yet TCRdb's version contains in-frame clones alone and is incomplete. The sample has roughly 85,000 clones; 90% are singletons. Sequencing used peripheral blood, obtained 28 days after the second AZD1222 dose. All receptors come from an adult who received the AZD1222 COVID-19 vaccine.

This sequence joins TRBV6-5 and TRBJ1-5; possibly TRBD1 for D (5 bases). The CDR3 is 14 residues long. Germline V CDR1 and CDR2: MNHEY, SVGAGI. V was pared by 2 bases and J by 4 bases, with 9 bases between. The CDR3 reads CASSYRAGNQPQHF. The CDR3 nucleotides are TGTGCCAGCAGTTACAGGGCAGGGAATCAGCCCCAGCATTTT.

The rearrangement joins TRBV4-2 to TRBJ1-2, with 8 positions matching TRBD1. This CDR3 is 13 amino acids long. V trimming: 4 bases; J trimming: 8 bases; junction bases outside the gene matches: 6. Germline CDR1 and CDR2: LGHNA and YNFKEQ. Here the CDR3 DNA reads TGTGCCAGCAGCCGACAGGGGACGGAAGGCTACACCTTC. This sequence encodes CASSRQGTEGYTF.

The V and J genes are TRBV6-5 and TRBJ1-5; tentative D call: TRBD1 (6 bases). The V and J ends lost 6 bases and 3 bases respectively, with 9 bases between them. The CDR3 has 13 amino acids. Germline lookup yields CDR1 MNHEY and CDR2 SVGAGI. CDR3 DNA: TGTGCCAGCAGCACAGGGACCAATCAGCCCCAGCATTTT. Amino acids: CASSTGTNQPQHF.

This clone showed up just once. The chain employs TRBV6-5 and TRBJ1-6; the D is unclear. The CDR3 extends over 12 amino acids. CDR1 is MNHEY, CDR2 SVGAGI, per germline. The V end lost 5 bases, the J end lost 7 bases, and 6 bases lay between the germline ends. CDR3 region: CASSLRNSPLHF. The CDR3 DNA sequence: TGTGCCAGCAGTCTCAGGAATTCACCCCTCCACTTT.

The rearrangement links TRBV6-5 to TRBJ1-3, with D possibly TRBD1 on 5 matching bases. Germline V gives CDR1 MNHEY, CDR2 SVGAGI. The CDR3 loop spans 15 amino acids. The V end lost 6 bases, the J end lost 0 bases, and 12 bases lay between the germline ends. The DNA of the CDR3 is TGTGCCAGCAGGATCGGGGGTAACTCTGGAAACACCATATATTTT. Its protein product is CASRIGGNSGNTIYF.

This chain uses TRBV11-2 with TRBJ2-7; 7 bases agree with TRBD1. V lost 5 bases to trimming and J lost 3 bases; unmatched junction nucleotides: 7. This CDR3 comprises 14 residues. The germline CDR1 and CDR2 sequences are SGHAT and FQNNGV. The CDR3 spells CASSISGTDYEQYF. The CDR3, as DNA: TGTGCCAGCAGCATCTCCGGGACAGACTACGAGCAGTACTTC.

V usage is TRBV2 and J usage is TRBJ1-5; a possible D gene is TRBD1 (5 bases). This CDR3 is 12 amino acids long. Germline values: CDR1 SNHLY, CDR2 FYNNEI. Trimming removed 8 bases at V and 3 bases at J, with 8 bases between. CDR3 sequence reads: CASSGINQPQHF. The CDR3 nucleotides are TGTGCCAGCTCAGGGATCAATCAGCCCCAGCATTTT.

The CDR3 is CASSPLTGENTIYF. The CDR3 nucleotides are TGCGCCAGCAGCCCCTTGACAGGCGAAAACACCATATATTTT. The chain carries TRBV5-1 and TRBJ1-3, with a weak D call TRBD1 (6 bases). From germline, CDR1 is SGHRS and CDR2 YFSETQ. Trimming removed 4 bases from V and 6 bases from J, with 14 bases in between. The CDR3 sequence is 14 residues long.

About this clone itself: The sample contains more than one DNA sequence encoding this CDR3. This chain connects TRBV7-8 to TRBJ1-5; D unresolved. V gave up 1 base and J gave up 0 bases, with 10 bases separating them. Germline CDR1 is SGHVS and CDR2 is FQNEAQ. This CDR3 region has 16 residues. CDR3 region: CASSLVRTISNQPQHF. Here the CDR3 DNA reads TGTGCCAGCAGCTTAGTACGGACCATTAGCAATCAGCCCCAGCATTTT.

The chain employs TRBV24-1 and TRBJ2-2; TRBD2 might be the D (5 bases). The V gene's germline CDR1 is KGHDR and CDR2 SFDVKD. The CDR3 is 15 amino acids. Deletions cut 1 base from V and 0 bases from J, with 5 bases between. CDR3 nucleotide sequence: TGTGCCACCAGTGATTTACTAGCGAACACCGGGGAGCTGTTTTTT. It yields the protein CATSDLLANTGELFF.

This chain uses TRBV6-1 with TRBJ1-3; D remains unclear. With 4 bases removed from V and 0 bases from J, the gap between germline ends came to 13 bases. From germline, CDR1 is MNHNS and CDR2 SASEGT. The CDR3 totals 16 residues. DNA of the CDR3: TGTGCCAGCAGTGGTCTAGCGCAAACCTCTGGAAACACCATATATTTT. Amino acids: CASSGLAQTSGNTIYF.

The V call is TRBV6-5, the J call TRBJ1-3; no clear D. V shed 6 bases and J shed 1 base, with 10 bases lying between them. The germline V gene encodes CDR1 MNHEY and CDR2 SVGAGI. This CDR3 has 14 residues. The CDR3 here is CASSDLSSGNTIYF. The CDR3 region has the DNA TGTGCCAGCAGCGATCTGTCTTCTGGAAACACCATATATTTT.

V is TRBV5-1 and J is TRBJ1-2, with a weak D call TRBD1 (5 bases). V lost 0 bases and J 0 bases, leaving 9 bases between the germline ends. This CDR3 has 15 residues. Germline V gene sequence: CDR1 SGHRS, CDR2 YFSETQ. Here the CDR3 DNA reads TGCGCCAGCAGCTTGGGAGGGGCAGCTAACTATGGCTACACCTTC. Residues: CASSLGGAANYGYTF.

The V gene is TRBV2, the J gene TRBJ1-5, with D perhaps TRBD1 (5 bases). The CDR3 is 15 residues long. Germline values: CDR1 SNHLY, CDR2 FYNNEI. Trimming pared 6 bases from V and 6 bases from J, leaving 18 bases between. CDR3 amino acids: CASSGSSQVGQPQHF. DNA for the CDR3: TGTGCCAGCAGCGGTTCGTCACAGGTGGGTCAGCCCCAGCATTTT.

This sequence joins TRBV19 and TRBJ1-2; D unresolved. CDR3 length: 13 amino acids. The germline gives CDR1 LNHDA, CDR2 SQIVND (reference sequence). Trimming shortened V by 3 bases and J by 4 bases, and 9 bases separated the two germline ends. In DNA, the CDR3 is TGTGCCAGTAGTATCCCGGCAGGCTATGGCTACACCTTC. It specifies CASSIPAGYGYTF.

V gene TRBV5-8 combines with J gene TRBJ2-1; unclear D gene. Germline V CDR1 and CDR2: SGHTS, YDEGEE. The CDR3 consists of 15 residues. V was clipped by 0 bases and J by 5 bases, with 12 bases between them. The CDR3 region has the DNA TGTGCCAGCAGCTTGGGGCGTTCTCCTAACAATGAGCAGTTCTTC. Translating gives CASSLGRSPNNEQFF. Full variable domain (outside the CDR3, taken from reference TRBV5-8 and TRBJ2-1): EAGVTQSPTHLIKTRGQQATLRCSPISGHTSVYWYQQALGLGLQFLLWYDEGEERNRGNFPPRFSGRQFPNYSSELNVNALELEDSALYLCASSLGRSPNNEQFFGPGTRLTVL.

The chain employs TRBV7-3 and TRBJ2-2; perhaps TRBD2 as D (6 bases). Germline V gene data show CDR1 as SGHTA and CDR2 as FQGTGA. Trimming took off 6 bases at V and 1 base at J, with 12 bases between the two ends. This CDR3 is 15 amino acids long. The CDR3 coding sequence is TGTGCCAGCAGTTCTAGCGCCTTGAACACCGGGGAGCTGTTTTTT. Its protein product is CASSSSALNTGELFF.

CDR3 in DNA: TGCGCCAGCAGCCAGACAGGGGGCGCGGCGTGGGAGCAGTACTTC. Amino acid sequence: CASSQTGGAAWEQYF. This chain connects TRBV4-3 to TRBJ2-7; 10 bases map to TRBD1. The CDR3 is made up of 15 amino acids. CDR1 is LGHNA, CDR2 YSLEER, per germline. J gave up 7 bases and V 3 bases, and 9 bases lay outside the gene matches.

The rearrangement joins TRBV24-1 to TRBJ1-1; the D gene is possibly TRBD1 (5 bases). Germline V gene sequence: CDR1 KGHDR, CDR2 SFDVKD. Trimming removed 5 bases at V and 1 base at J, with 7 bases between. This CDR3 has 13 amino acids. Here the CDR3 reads CATSGGTNTEAFF. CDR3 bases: TGTGCCACCAGTGGGGGGACGAACACTGAAGCTTTCTTT.

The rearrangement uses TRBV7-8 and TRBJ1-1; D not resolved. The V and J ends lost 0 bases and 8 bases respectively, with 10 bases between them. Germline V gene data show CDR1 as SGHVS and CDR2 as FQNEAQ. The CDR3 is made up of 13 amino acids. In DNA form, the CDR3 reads TGTGCCAGCAGCTTAGCCGGGGTCTCCGAAGCTTTCTTT. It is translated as CASSLAGVSEAFF.